Listed below are T cell receptor beta chains from one sample, sequenced in a study of T-cell reconstitution after alpha-beta-depleted transplantation in children. TCRdb reanalysed the PCR reads using MiXCR and keeps one entry per CDR3 protein. The sample yields about 300,000 distinct CDR3 sequences, roughly 8.2% seen once. The input for sequencing was peripheral blood, taken 360 days after TCRalphabeta/CD19-depleted stem cell transplant. The receptors derive from a female patient aged 2-15 years who had a stem cell transplant for Fanconi anemia, so the T cells may come from the graft donor. Both conserved end residues are part of each CDR3. Each record gives: J gene, clone size, D gene, V gene, CDR3 protein, CDR3 DNA. A D gene is named only where the DNA matches it firmly. Clone size is given for some rows only: seen once, a few or many times, or a class if the clone is expanded.

TRBJ2-1 | few | - | TRBV20-1 | CSARDPIHRHNEQFF | TGCAGTGCTAGAGATCCCATCCACAGGCACAATGAGCAGTTCTTC
TRBJ2-7 | many | - | TRBV12-3/TRBV12-4 | CASSLGSFEQYF | TGTGCCAGCAGTTTAGGGTCCTTCGAGCAGTACTTC
TRBJ1-2 | few | - | TRBV20-1 | CSAGHTGMGYTF | TGCAGTGCTGGGCATACAGGGATGGGCTACACCTTC
TRBJ2-1 | many | - | TRBV7-2 | CASSLVGAYNEQFF | TGTGCCAGCAGCTTAGTGGGGGCCTACAATGAGCAGTTCTTC
TRBJ2-1 | many | TRBD2 | TRBV5-1 | CASSLVAGSYNEQFF | TGCGCCAGCAGCTTGGTAGCGGGGAGCTACAATGAGCAGTTCTTC
TRBJ1-5 | - | - | TRBV7-9 | CASSLGDLRRSPQHF | TGTGCCAGCAGCTTAGGGGATCTTCGGAGGTCGCCCCAGCATTTT
TRBJ2-2 | few | - | TRBV11-3 | CASSLGTGRNTGELFF | TGTGCCAGCAGCTTGGGCACAGGGAGAAACACCGGGGAGCTGTTTTTT
TRBJ2-2 | few | - | TRBV7-9 | CASSWGTDTGELFF | TGTGCCAGCAGCTGGGGAACGGACACCGGGGAGCTGTTTTTT
TRBJ2-3 | few | - | TRBV13 | CASSLLSGSTDTQYF | TGTGCCAGCAGCTTACTTAGCGGCAGCACAGATACGCAGTATTTT
TRBJ1-6 | many | - | TRBV7-2 | CASSLRPINSPLHF | TGTGCCAGCAGCTTACGTCCCATAAATTCACCCCTCCACTTT
TRBJ2-7 | many | - | TRBV6-2/TRBV6-3 | CASSYSGLTYEQYF | TGTGCCAGCAGTTACTCGGGCTTGACCTACGAGCAGTACTTC
TRBJ1-3 | - | - | TRBV13 | CASSPRPSSGGNTIYF | TGTGCCAGCAGCCCCAGACCGAGCTCTGGTGGAAACACCATATATTTT
TRBJ1-2 | few | - | TRBV6-1 | CASTQAGPPPLPGYTF | TGTGCCAGCACCCAAGCGGGTCCACCACCACTGCCCGGCTACACCTTC
TRBJ1-2 | - | - | TRBV7-4 | CASSDGTSLYGYTF | TGTGCCAGCAGCGACGGGACCTCGCTCTATGGCTACACCTTC
TRBJ2-7 | many | - | TRBV7-6 | CASSLATGYEQYF | TGTGCCAGCAGCTTAGCAACAGGGTACGAGCAGTACTTC
TRBJ2-5 | - | - | TRBV6-5 | CASSYGAGDQETQYF | TGTGCCAGCAGTTACGGGGCAGGGGACCAAGAGACCCAGTACTTC
TRBJ2-6 | - | - | TRBV5-5 | CASSLDPRTGANVLTF | TGTGCCAGCAGCTTGGATCCTAGGACCGGGGCCAACGTCCTGACTTTC
TRBJ2-3 | - | TRBD2 | TRBV5-6 | CASSLGGVSTDTQYF | TGTGCCAGCAGTTTGGGAGGGGTAAGCACAGATACGCAGTATTTT
TRBJ1-5 | few | - | TRBV20-1 | CSARDPRVSLGNQPQHF | TGCAGTGCTAGAGATCCTAGGGTTTCTCTCGGCAATCAGCCCCAGCATTTT
TRBJ1-2 | - | - | TRBV7-8 | CASSLASRAGGRNNYGYTF | TGTGCCAGCAGCTTAGCGAGTCGGGCTGGGGGGCGAAATAACTATGGCTACACCTTC
TRBJ2-7 | many | - | TRBV29-1 | CSVAPGGHHEQYF | TGCAGCGTTGCTCCAGGCGGGCACCACGAGCAGTACTTC
TRBJ1-4 | few | - | TRBV15 | CATNRRRARPDEKLFF | TGTGCCACCAACCGACGGAGGGCGCGTCCTGATGAAAAACTGTTTTTT
TRBJ2-3 | few | TRBD2 | TRBV3-1 | CASSQEGGLAGSTDTQYF | TGTGCCAGCAGCCAAGAGGGGGGACTAGCGGGGAGCACAGATACGCAGTATTTT
TRBJ2-7 | many | TRBD1 | TRBV10-3 | CAISGPGQGKSYEQYF | TGTGCCATCAGTGGCCCGGGACAGGGGAAATCCTACGAGCAGTACTTC
TRBJ2-7 | - | TRBD2 | TRBV5-1 | CASAGLAGGQGYEQYF | TGCGCCAGCGCAGGACTAGCGGGGGGGCAAGGCTACGAGCAGTACTTC
TRBJ1-1 | many | - | TRBV20-1 | CSADTQGEAFF | TGCAGTGCTGATACACAGGGAGAAGCTTTCTTT
TRBJ2-2 | - | - | TRBV6-1 | CASSPGPAGELFF | TGTGCCAGCAGTCCAGGACCGGCCGGGGAGCTGTTTTTT
TRBJ2-5 | many | - | TRBV12-3/TRBV12-4 | CASSSRLDTNLETQYF | TGTGCCAGCAGTTCCCGACTAGATACTAACCTGGAGACCCAGTACTTC
TRBJ2-1 | many | TRBD1 | TRBV29-1 | CSDAGTGGAFGEQFF | TGCAGCGACGCCGGGACAGGGGGCGCATTTGGTGAGCAGTTCTTC
TRBJ2-3 | few | - | TRBV3-1 | CASSVTGEGTDTQYF | TGTGCCAGCAGCGTTACGGGGGAGGGCACAGATACGCAGTATTTT
TRBJ1-2 | - | - | TRBV10-3 | CAISSSTPLTGEVYGYTF | TGTGCCATCAGTTCGAGTACCCCCCTCACCGGTGAAGTCTATGGCTACACCTTC
TRBJ1-1 | few | - | TRBV5-6 | CASSFRGQGNTEAFF | TGTGCCAGCAGCTTTCGGGGGCAGGGGAATACTGAAGCTTTCTTT
TRBJ2-1 | many | TRBD2 | TRBV12-3/TRBV12-4 | CASTGASGRNYNEQFF | TGTGCCAGCACGGGGGCTAGCGGGAGGAACTACAATGAGCAGTTCTTC
TRBJ2-7 | many | - | TRBV20-1 | CSATGGTGRKRANYEQYF | TGCAGTGCTACCGGAGGAACGGGCCGCAAGCGGGCAAACTACGAGCAGTACTTC
TRBJ2-7 | many | - | TRBV5-1 | CASSLVPDGSYEQYF | TGCGCCAGCAGCTTGGTCCCAGATGGCTCCTACGAGCAGTACTTC
TRBJ1-1 | - | TRBD1 | TRBV6-2/TRBV6-3 | CASSYWQIPDRSAFRDTEAFF | TGTGCCAGCAGTTACTGGCAAATACCGGACAGGAGTGCGTTCCGGGACACTGAAGCTTTCTTT
TRBJ2-1 | many | - | TRBV7-3 | CASSVGDEQFF | TGTGCCAGCAGTGTTGGGGATGAGCAGTTCTTC